This entry features one T cell receptor (beta chain) sequence. CDR1 and CDR2 (germline): SGHNT, YENEEA. The CDR3 loop spans 13 amino acids. Trimming shortened V by 1 base and J by 9 bases, and 10 bases separated the two germline ends. This sample stems from a study of control samples from healthy donors and cancer patients. This table comes from immunoSEQ multiplex PCR, and its TCRdb copy is limited to in-frame clones, with some not included. This sample carries tens of thousands of clones, 80% to 95% of them seen once, and the ten largest clones take 1.3%. The specimen was PBMCs. The receptor comes from a woman between 40 and 50 years old with lung cancer. The chain has TRBV11-3 and TRBJ2-1; D might be TRBD2 (5 bases). The CDR3 DNA sequence: TGTGCCAGCAGCTTAGCTCCGGGAACTGAGCAGTTCTTC. Translated, it gives CASSLAPGTEQFF.